Sequencing of this T cell receptor (beta chain) was carried out in a study of shared clonotypes between healthy human individuals. This clone was recorded once. CDR1 is SGHRS, CDR2 YFSETQ, per germline. V lost 1 base and J lost 7, with 9 bases in between. The CDR3 extends over 12 amino acids. Profiled with immunoSEQ multiplex PCR; TCRdb holds only in-frame clones, not every one. The table shows 2 million to 2.5 million clones, with 90% to 95% occurring only once. The sample taken for sequencing was naive CD4+ T cells from PBMCs. The subset here: CD45RA+ positively selected. This TCR came from a man aged 18-30 years in good health. Some clones in this sample may be carry-over from other donors' samples. V gene TRBV5-1 combines with J gene TRBJ2-7; perhaps TRBD1 as D (6 bases). CDR3 nucleotides: TGCGCCAGCAGCTTGAAGGGGGAAGAGCAGTACTTC. This gives the protein CASSLKGEEQYF. Supplemented by reference TRBV5-1 and TRBJ2-7, the full variable domain reads KAGVTQTPRYLIKTRGQQVTLSCSPISGHRSVSWYQQTPGQGLQFLFEYFSETQRNKGNFPGRFSGRQFSNSRSEMNVSTLELGDSALYLCASSLKGEEQYFGPGTRLTVT.